The clone carrying this T cell receptor beta chain appeared a few times. The antigen is undetermined. Cells were stimulated with CMV-infected fibroblast lysates at roughly 9.1 ug/mL. Sorted nonresponding memory CD4+ T cells were CD40L-negative, CD69-negative, CD45RO-high. V was shortened by 1 base and J by 0 bases, with 20 bases between the two germline ends. The CDR3 runs to 18 residues. Per the germline V gene, CDR1 is SGHKS and CDR2 is YYEKEE (reference sequence). This record comes from a study of persistence of HIV-infected CD4 T cells. Sequencing used immunoSEQ version 4 in survey mode. TCRdb's table, derived via immunoSEQ multiplex PCR, lists solely in-frame clones and lacks some. Here the sample spans under 40,000 clones, roughly 82% being singletons. Regarding the study as a whole: Proviral oligoclonality tracked with TCR oligoclonality within the same sorted cells.

The chain employs TRBV5-5 and TRBJ2-7; weak D call: TRBD1 (5 bases). The sequence was obtained from an adult woman with HIV who was CMV-seropositive. The material sequenced was CD4+ T cells sorted from PBMCs after roughly 19-hour stimulation, taken from a patient who received antiretroviral therapy. As DNA, the CDR3 is TGTGCCAGCAGCTTGAGACAGCCGGCCGTTCGAAGCTCCTACGAGCAGTACTTC. It yields the protein CASSLRQPAVRSSYEQYF.